These 4 T cell receptor beta chains were sequenced from one sample in a study of T cell changes during pregnancy in multiple sclerosis. Assay used: immunoSEQ multiplex PCR; TCRdb lists only in-frame clones, some missing. The profile shows 20,000 to 25,000 clones, 85% to 95% of them singletons. The sequences come from CD4+ T cells from peripheral blood mononuclear cells, collected in the third trimester of pregnancy. The source of these receptors is a female donor with multiple sclerosis, enrolled in a pregnancy study.

This clone was detected only once. V and J are TRBV11-3 and TRBJ2-7; TRBD2 might be the D (6 bases). Per the germline V gene, CDR1 is SGHNT and CDR2 is YENEEA. This CDR3 has 14 amino acids. The V end lost 4 bases, the J end lost 7 bases, and 17 bases lay between the germline ends. CDR3 DNA sequence: TGTGCCAGCAGCTCGTCCCGGGACTCGGGGGAGCAGTACTTC. Translated: CASSSSRDSGEQYF.

The rearrangement joins TRBV6-1 to TRBJ1-1; D gene ambiguous. The CDR3 loop spans 13 amino acids. Trimming took 6 bases from V and 4 from J, leaving 12 bases between them. Germline loops: CDR1 MNHNS, CDR2 SASEGT. CDR3 bases: TGTGCCAGCAGCCCAGGTTTGAGCACTGAAGCTTTCTTT. Residues: CASSPGLSTEAFF.

This clone turned up a few times. The chain recombines TRBV5-1 with TRBJ1-4, with TRBD1 matching 10 bases. The CDR3 sequence is 14 residues long. V was pared by 5 bases and J by 5 bases, with 3 bases of the junction left unmatched. Germline V gives CDR1 SGHRS, CDR2 YFSETQ. The CDR3 here is CASRTGGENEKLFF. In nucleotides, the CDR3 is TGCGCCAGCAGGACAGGGGGCGAGAATGAAAAACTGTTTTTT.

This clone was seen more than once but under ten times. The chain is built from TRBV19 and TRBJ1-6; 9 bases align to TRBD1. CDR3 length: 12 residues. CDR1 is LNHDA, CDR2 SQIVND, per germline (reference sequence). Trimming took 3 bases from V and 13 from J; bases not matched to a gene: 1. CDR3 in DNA: TGTGCCAGTAGTATCGGGACAGGGCCCCTCCACTTT. The encoded protein is CASSIGTGPLHF.